The sample holds a few counts of the clone carrying this TCR beta chain. One entry per CDR3 protein, called by TCRdb with MiXCR from the 5' RACE reads. The table shows 450,000 or so distinct CDR3 sequences, with around 20% occurring only once. This specimen comes from a study of T-cell memory formation after mild COVID-19. The germline gives CDR1 SGHVS, CDR2 FNYEAQ. V lost 4 bases, J lost 6 bases, and 11 bases lay in between. This CDR3 contains 13 residues. The sequenced sample consisted of PBMCs or a T cell subset sorted from them (not recorded which). The chain joins TRBV7-6 to TRBJ2-3; D gene uncertain. The receptor was isolated from an adult woman who had mild COVID-19 (a few samples of this study predate the infection). Cell type and time point are not known. CDR3 in amino acids: CASSWGGSDTQYF. For the CDR3, the DNA is TGTGCCAGCAGCTGGGGTGGATCGGATACGCAGTATTTT.